The source of this TCR beta chain is a study of read filtering for tumor transcriptome and immune sequencing. Molecular barcoded adaptors covering alpha/delta and beta/gamma chains were used on 400 to 450 ng RNA. Each CDR3 protein is one row after TCRdb ran MiXCR on the reads. This table has about 130,000 distinct CDR3 sequences, 10% to 15% appearing once. At the time of active disease, bone marrow was collected from every patient. Study results and caveats: IR-seq and RNA-seq agreed better without single-read clonotypes. Sorted CD138-negative bone marrow cells were not purified T cells.

This clonotype turned up a few times. Its matching antigen is unknown. Specimen: a population of CD138-negative cells sorted from bone marrow. The sequence was collected from a donor at least 40 years old with multiple myeloma.

The CDR3 DNA is TGCAGCGGGGGACAGGGGAGCGAGACCCAGTACTTC. Its translation: CSGGQGSETQYF. The chain uses TRBV29-1 and TRBJ2-5, with 10 bases lining up with TRBD1. V lost 7 bases, J lost 5 bases, and 4 bases stayed unmatched. Germline CDR1 is SQVTM and CDR2 is ANQGSEA. CDR3 length equals 12 residues.